This TCR beta chain stems from a study of CD8+ T cells in alopecia areata. Germline CDR1 reads MGHDK; CDR2 reads SYGVNS. The CDR3 loop spans 11 amino acids. V was pared by 4 bases and J by 6 bases, with 5 bases between. Treatment specified: oral pan-JAK inhibitor, 5-10 mg twice daily. Alopecia areata patients had lesional scalp punch biopsies and peripheral blood taken from them. After isolation, RNA underwent reverse transcription to generate cDNA as the sequencing template. Repertoires were generated with immunoSEQ multiplex PCR, while TCRdb's copy carries only in-frame clones and drops some. The sample shows 200,000 to 250,000 clones, roughly two fifths of them seen only once. Regarding this clone: Its antigen is not identified.

Notes on the study in general: With patients, TCR sharing proved less clear than in mice, a difference possibly related to HLA.

The sample consisted of CD4+ T cells sorted from blood, taken around week 31, from a patient treated with tofacitinib. The gene calls are TRBV25-1 and TRBJ2-3; D is unclear. The TCR originated in a human donor with alopecia areata. The CDR3 sequence: CASSVWDTQYF. As DNA, the CDR3 is TGTGCCAGCAGTGTGTGGGATACGCAGTATTTT. The full variable domain, completed using reference TRBV25-1 and TRBJ2-3, is EADIYQTPRYLVIGTGKKITLECSQTMGHDKMYWYQQDPGMELHLIHYSYGVNSTEKGDLSSESTVSRIRTEHFPLTLESARPSHTSQYLCASSVWDTQYFGPGTRLTVL.